The rows below give T cell receptor beta chains drawn from one sample of a study of OX40 agonist ivuxolimab in advanced cancers. Only in-frame clones appear in the TCRdb table, and some are missing; sequencing was by immunoSEQ multiplex PCR. The sample has roughly 81,000 clones, 70% to 90% seen once. The sample here was CD4+ or CD8+ T cells sorted from blood, taken in a trial of the OX40 agonist ivuxolimab. Receptors originate from an adult with an advanced solid tumor such as melanoma, head and neck, liver or kidney cancer. Each CDR3 is given with its conserved first and last residue. The D gene is left open where the match is weak. Clone size is shown for a subset of rows, as once, few, many or a class of expanded clone.

TRBJ2-2 NA TRBV5-1 NA TGCGCCAGCAGCTTGCTGGATGGCACCGGGGAGCTGTTTTTT CASSLLDGTGELFF
TRBJ2-5 NA TRBV7-6 NA TGTGCCAGCAGCTTAGCGGCGGGAACCATGACCCAGTACTTC CASSLAAGTMTQYF
TRBJ1-1 NA TRBV18 NA TGTGCCAGCTCACCCACAGGCTCGAACACTGAAGCTTTCTTT CASSPTGSNTEAFF
TRBJ1-4 NA TRBV19 NA TGTGCCAGTAGTATATGGTTTGGAGGGAGGAATGAAAAACTGTTTTTT CASSIWFGGRNEKLFF
TRBJ2-7 NA TRBV4-3 NA TGCGCCAGCAGCCACGGGGCTGGCGAGCAGTACTTC CASSHGAGEQYF
TRBJ2-3 TRBD2 TRBV7-2 NA TGTGCCAGCAGGCGGACTAGCGGGGTTCCCACAGATACGCAGTATTTT CASRRTSGVPTDTQYF
TRBJ2-7 NA TRBV7-2 NA TGTGCCAGCAGATACGAGCAGTACTTC CASRYEQYF
TRBJ2-7 NA TRBV30 NA TGTGCCTGGAGTGTTTGGACAGACTACGAGCAGTACTTC CAWSVWTDYEQYF
TRBJ2-1 NA TRBV7-8 NA TGTGCCAGCAGCCGCCGAGGAGAGCAGTTCTTC CASSRRGEQFF
TRBJ2-7 TRBD1 TRBV2 NA TGTGCCAGCAGTGATGACAGGGTCGTATCCGAGCAGTACTTC CASSDDRVVSEQYF
TRBJ2-1 NA TRBV7-2 NA TGTGCCAGCAGCTGGGGGTCCTACAATGAGCAGTTCTTC CASSWGSYNEQFF
TRBJ1-2 NA TRBV19 NA TGTGCCAGTAGTATGCAGACTTCCTTCGGGGGCTACACCTTC CASSMQTSFGGYTF
TRBJ1-1 NA TRBV11-2 NA TGTGCCAGCAGCTTAGATGGCGTGACTTTCTTT CASSLDGVTFF
TRBJ1-6 TRBD1 TRBV5-6 NA TGTGCCAGCAGCTTGGAGCTTAGGGCAGGGGGCCCTTCACCCCTCCACTTT CASSLELRAGGPSPLHF
TRBJ1-5 NA TRBV2 NA TGTGCCAGCAGTCGGGACCCCGGGGGCAATCAGCCCCAGCATTTT CASSRDPGGNQPQHF
TRBJ2-2 TRBD2 TRBV6-1 NA TGTGCCACGGGGGGGGAGAGGCTCACCGGGGAGCTGTTTTTT CATGGERLTGELFF
TRBJ2-5 NA TRBV7-6 NA TGTGCCAGCAGCTTAGGGGTAGGGAGGGAGACCCAGTACTTC CASSLGVGRETQYF
TRBJ2-2 NA TRBV28 NA TGTGCCAGCAGTTTAACGGCCATTTCCTGGGAGCTGTTTTTT CASSLTAISWELFF
TRBJ2-1 NA TRBV27 NA TGTGCCAGCAGTTGGGACGCGAGCTCCTACAATGAGCAGTTCTTC CASSWDASSYNEQFF
TRBJ2-1 TRBD2 TRBV9 few TGTGCCAGCAGCGTAACGGCGACGGGAGGGAATGAGCAGTTCTTC CASSVTATGGNEQFF
TRBJ2-7 NA TRBV27 NA TGTGCCAGCAGTTCACTCCGGGACTCCTACGAGCAGTACTTC CASSSLRDSYEQYF
TRBJ1-1 TRBD1 TRBV6-6 NA TGTGCCAGCAAAGAGACAGGGCTAGGGAACACTGAAGCTTTCTTT CASKETGLGNTEAFF
TRBJ2-3 TRBD1 TRBV18 NA TGTGCCAGCTCTTCGGGACAGGGGGGCGTCGATACGCAGTATTTT CASSSGQGGVDTQYF
TRBJ2-1 TRBD1 TRBV5-1 NA TGCGCCAGCAGCTCGGGACAGGGTATGCGTGAGCAGTTCTTC CASSSGQGMREQFF
TRBJ2-5 TRBD2 TRBV19 NA TGTGCCAGTAGTCGAGGGGTAGCGGGATTAGAGACCCAGTACTTC CASSRGVAGLETQYF
TRBJ1-1 NA TRBV5-1 NA TGCGCCAGCAGCTTGGGATATAGGGGGGGAGCTTTCTTT CASSLGYRGGAFF
TRBJ2-7 TRBD2 TRBV4-2 NA TGTGCCAGCAGCCAAGGAAGGGCGGGACTAGCGGGAGGGAGGGAGCAGTACTTC CASSQGRAGLAGGREQYF
TRBJ2-7 NA TRBV2 NA TGTGCCAGCAGTGAAACCGGACAGTCCTACGAGCAGTGCTTC CASSETGQSYEQCF
TRBJ1-6 NA TRBV18 once TGTGCCAGCTCACCCGAGATTGGGGTTTATAATTCACCCCTCCACTTT CASSPEIGVYNSPLHF
TRBJ1-1 NA TRBV4-3 NA TGCGCCAGCAGCCAGGGGCACAGGAACACTGAAGCTTTCTTT CASSQGHRNTEAFF
TRBJ1-3 NA TRBV10-3 NA TGTGCCATCAGAGGTGCAGGGGCCTCTGGAAACACCATATATTTT CAIRGAGASGNTIYF